The 6 T cell receptor beta chains below come from one sample, sequenced in a study of identifying expanded T cells in peripheral blood. Measured with immunoSEQ multiplex PCR; TCRdb has only the in-frame clones, and not every one. The data show approximately 90,000 clones, 86% seen once. Sequenced sample: blood. The receptors come from a person between 18 and 75 years old in good health.

A few counts support this clone. The chain carries TRBV4-1 and TRBJ1-4; 8 bases are shared with TRBD1. CDR3 length: 18 residues. Germline CDR1 MGHRA, CDR2 YSYEKL. The ends lost 0 bases at V and 9 bases at J; junction bases unmatched: 15. CDR3 in DNA: TGCGCCAGCAGCCAAGAACGCTGGGCAGGGGGCGTCGCTAAAAAACTGTTTTTT. Protein product: CASSQERWAGGVAKKLFF.

V gene TRBV6-6 combines with J gene TRBJ1-6, with D hard to call. The V gene lost 0 bases and the J gene lost 7 bases, with 10 bases spanning the gap. The V gene's germline CDR1 is MNHNY and CDR2 SVGAGI (reference sequence). The CDR3 spans 15 residues. For the CDR3, the DNA is TGTGCCAGCAGTTACTCGGGCAGTTTAAATTCACCCCTCCACTTT. Translated: CASSYSGSLNSPLHF.

The gene calls are TRBV29-1 and TRBJ1-2, with D possibly being TRBD1 (6 bases). This CDR3 comprises 15 residues. In germline, CDR1 is SQVTM, CDR2 ANQGSEA. V was pared by 5 bases and J by 1 base, with 17 bases between. The CDR3, as DNA: TGCAGCGTTAGGGGGGGAGGAGCCCTTAACTATGGCTACACCTTC. This gives the protein CSVRGGGALNYGYTF.

The chain carries TRBV5-1 and TRBJ2-7; D may be TRBD2 (6 bases). Deletions cut 3 bases from V and 6 bases from J, with 13 bases between. There are 13 residues in the CDR3. The germline V gene has CDR1 SGHRS and CDR2 YFSETQ. The CDR3 DNA sequence: TGCGCCAGCAGCTCCCCGCGGGGAGCCGAGCAGTACTTC. Translation: CASSSPRGAEQYF. The whole variable domain, remainder taken from reference TRBV5-1 and TRBJ2-7, is KAGVTQTPRYLIKTRGQQVTLSCSPISGHRSVSWYQQTPGQGLQFLFEYFSETQRNKGNFPGRFSGRQFSNSRSEMNVSTLELGDSALYLCASSSPRGAEQYFGPGTRLTVT.

V gene TRBV5-1 combines with J gene TRBJ2-7; TRBD1 is a possible D gene (5 bases). Germline lookup yields CDR1 SGHRS and CDR2 YFSETQ. The ends were cut back, 0 bases at V and 0 bases at J, with 7 bases in the middle. This CDR3 contains 14 residues. In DNA, the CDR3 is TGCGCCAGCAGCTTGGCAGGGTACTCCTACGAGCAGTACTTC. This encodes CASSLAGYSYEQYF.

The rearrangement uses TRBV14 and TRBJ1-2; 8 positions agree with TRBD1. Per the germline V gene, CDR1 is SGHDN and CDR2 is FVKESK. The length of the CDR3 is 17 residues. With 0 bases clipped from V and 4 bases from J, the junction kept 10 bases outside the gene matches. The CDR3 loop is CASSQEMAGGRRYGYTF. The CDR3 coding sequence is TGTGCCAGCAGCCAAGAGATGGCAGGGGGCCGCCGCTATGGCTACACCTTC.